The next 22 T cell receptor beta chains were all read from a single sample in a study of response to subunit inactivated influenza vaccine. From the RT-PCR reads, TCRdb called clonotypes with MiXCR, one entry per CDR3 protein. The profile covers 650,000 to 800,000 distinct CDR3 sequences, with more than 11% appearing a single time and 5.5% to 7% taken by the ten largest. Here the sequenced sample was PBMCs from blood, taken approximately 15 days before vaccination. The receptor source for this set is a man aged 45-65 years who received an inactivated influenza vaccine.

The chain carries TRBV6-1 and TRBJ2-5; 7 nucleotides line up with TRBD2. In germline, CDR1 is MNHNS, CDR2 SASEGT. CDR3 length: 15 amino acids. Trimming cost V 6 bases and J 4 bases; bases outside gene matches: 11. The CDR3 loop reads CASRADGRALETQYF. CDR3 sequence (DNA): TGTGCCAGCAGGGCGGATGGGAGGGCCTTAGAGACCCAGTACTTC.

This clonotype was seen many times. The rearrangement links TRBV7-2 to TRBJ2-6, with 7 bases that match TRBD1. V gave up 5 bases and J gave up 2 bases; unmatched junction bases: 3. Per the germline V gene, CDR1 is SGHTA and CDR2 is FQGNSA. This CDR3 has 15 residues. The chain's CDR3 is CASSNRGAGANVLTF. CDR3 DNA: TGTGCCAGCAGCAACAGGGGTGCTGGGGCCAACGTCCTGACTTTC. Complete variable domain (other parts from reference TRBV7-2 and TRBJ2-6): GAGVSQSPSNKVTEKGKDVELRCDPISGHTALYWYRQSLGQGLEFLIYFQGNSAPDKSGLPSDRFSAERTGGSVSTLTIQRTQQEDSAVYLCASSNRGAGANVLTFGAGSRLTVL.

The CDR3 here is CASSYPAGLSNTGELFF. As DNA, the CDR3 is TGTGCCAGCAGTTACCCAGCGGGCCTTTCGAACACCGGGGAGCTGTTTTTT. The rearrangement links TRBV6-2 or TRBV6-3 to TRBJ2-2, with D possibly being TRBD2 (6 bases). V lost 2 bases and J lost 0, with 13 bases in between. The germline V gene encodes CDR1 MNHEY and CDR2 SVGEGT. There are 17 residues in the CDR3.

The table lists this clonotype with many counts. The J gene is TRBJ2-7, the V gene TRBV28, with D unclear. Germline values: CDR1 MDHEN, CDR2 SYDVKM. The CDR3 length is 13 residues. Trimming removed 2 bases at V and 0 bases at J, with 5 bases between. The CDR3 nucleotides are TGTGCCAGCAGTTTAGTTTACTCCTACGAGCAGTACTTC. It translates to CASSLVYSYEQYF.

This clonotype was observed a handful of times. The chain recombines TRBV27 with TRBJ1-6; the D gene is possibly TRBD1 (5 bases). Germline CDR1 and CDR2: MNHEY and SMNVEV (reference sequence). The CDR3 is 15 residues long. The germline V and J ends were trimmed by 3 bases and 4 bases, with 10 bases remaining between them. CDR3 coding DNA: TGTGCCAGCAGTTTTTCGGGGGATTATAATTCACCCCTCCACTTT. Amino acids: CASSFSGDYNSPLHF.

The chain combines TRBV10-3 with TRBJ1-4; 8 nucleotides align to TRBD1. The CDR3 loop spans 16 amino acids. The trim removed 3 bases at V and 0 bases at J, leaving 3 bases unmatched. CDR1 and CDR2 (germline): ENHRY, SYGVKD. This chain's CDR3 is CAISDRGPTTNEKLFF. CDR3 bases: TGTGCCATCAGTGACAGGGGGCCAACAACTAATGAAAAACTGTTTTTT.

This clonotype has only a few counts. The CDR3 DNA reads TGTGCCAGCAGCCCTGACACCATAGGTGGCGAGCAGTACTTC. This translates into CASSPDTIGGEQYF. The chain links TRBV3-1 to TRBJ2-7; D uncertain. Between the trimmed V and J ends, which lost 4 bases and 6 bases, there was a span of 16 bases. This CDR3 spans 14 amino acids. Germline assignment: CDR1 LGHDT and CDR2 YNNKEL (reference sequence).

This clonotype has more than one count but fewer than ten. CDR3 loop: CASTHSGTNTGELFF. The CDR3 DNA sequence: TGTGCCAGTACCCACAGCGGGACGAACACCGGGGAGCTGTTTTTT. The J gene is TRBJ2-2, the V gene TRBV19, with 7 bases that match TRBD2. The CDR3 has 15 residues. V shed 7 bases and J 0 bases; nucleotides not matched to a gene: 5. Germline CDR1 LNHDA, CDR2 SQIVND (reference sequence).

The V and J genes are TRBV3-1 and TRBJ1-5; the D gene is possibly TRBD1 (6 bases). The CDR3 spans 15 residues. Germline V lookup: CDR1 LGHDT, CDR2 YNNKEL (reference sequence). With 1 base removed from V and 3 bases from J, the gap between germline ends came to 10 bases. The CDR3 region is CASSQADRYNQPQHF. As DNA, the CDR3 is TGTGCCAGCAGCCAAGCCGACAGGTACAATCAGCCCCAGCATTTT.

This clonotype was counted only a few times. The chain is built from TRBV7-9 and TRBJ2-1; D perhaps matches TRBD2 (5 bases). The V and J ends lost 0 bases and 1 base respectively, with 13 bases between them. The CDR3 loop spans 17 amino acids. Germline-derived CDR1 and CDR2 are SEHNR and FQNEAQ (reference sequence). CDR3 in DNA: TGTGCCAGCAGCTTAGCGTTTGTGGGAGTTTCCTACAATGAGCAGTTCTTC. Its translation is CASSLAFVGVSYNEQFF. Full variable domain (remainder filled in from reference TRBV7-9 and TRBJ2-1): DTGVSQNPRHKITKRGQNVTFRCDPISEHNRLYWYRQTLGQGPEFLTYFQNEAQLEKSRLLSDRFSAERPKGSFSTLEIQRTEQGDSAMYLCASSLAFVGVSYNEQFFGPGTRLTVL.

This clonotype was found many times. V gene TRBV20-1 combines with J gene TRBJ2-1, with TRBD2 identical over 12 bases. V shed 5 bases, J shed 8 bases, and the junction held 13 bases outside the gene matches. The CDR3 sequence is 16 residues long. CDR1 DFQATT and CDR2 SNEGSKA come from the germline V gene (reference sequence). CDR3 DNA: TGCAGTGCTCGGCCGCGCCTAGCGGGAGGGGGCGATGAGCAGTTCTTC. Protein product: CSARPRLAGGGDEQFF.

V usage is TRBV6-5 and J usage is TRBJ2-7, with D possibly matching TRBD1 (6 bases). Per the germline V gene, CDR1 is MNHEY and CDR2 is SVGAGI. Trimming stripped 5 bases from V and 1 base from J, with 12 bases between. This CDR3 comprises 14 residues. The DNA for the CDR3 is TGTGCCAGCAGTCACCAACAGGGTTCCTACGAGCAGTACTTC. This sequence encodes CASSHQQGSYEQYF.

This chain uses TRBV12-3 or TRBV12-4 with TRBJ1-1; the D is unclear. The CDR3 totals 12 residues. V gave up 2 bases and J gave up 6 bases, with 7 bases separating them. For the CDR3, the DNA is TGTGCCAGCAGTTTATGGAAGGCTGAAGCTTTCTTT. Its translation: CASSLWKAEAFF.

The rearrangement uses TRBV28 and TRBJ2-1; 13 positions match TRBD2. Germline CDR1 MDHEN, CDR2 SYDVKM. The CDR3 contains 15 residues. Trimming at V came to 6 bases and at J to 8 bases, leaving 7 bases not matched to a gene. The CDR3 reads CASSPTSGGNYEQFF. DNA of the CDR3: TGTGCCAGCAGCCCGACTAGCGGGGGGAACTATGAGCAGTTCTTC.

This clonotype was seen a few times. The chain has TRBV2 and TRBJ2-1; no definite D call. V was shortened by 8 bases and J by 1 base, with 9 bases between the two germline ends. Germline V gene sequence: CDR1 SNHLY, CDR2 FYNNEI. The CDR3 is 13 amino acids. CDR3 amino acids: CASVLQSYNEQFF. The CDR3 nucleotides are TGTGCCAGCGTATTACAGTCCTACAATGAGCAGTTCTTC.

V usage is TRBV9 and J usage is TRBJ2-7, with 9 bases matching TRBD1. The CDR3 is 16 amino acids. Trimming cost V 0 bases and J 3 bases; bases outside gene matches: 7. The V gene's germline CDR1 is SGDLS and CDR2 YYNGEE. The CDR3 loop is CASSVGGQGGIYEQYF. The CDR3 DNA sequence: TGTGCCAGCAGCGTAGGGGGACAGGGTGGAATCTACGAGCAGTACTTC.

V gene TRBV2 combines with J gene TRBJ2-3, with TRBD2 matching 7 bases. The CDR3 has 12 residues. From germline, CDR1 is SNHLY and CDR2 FYNNEI. V was clipped by 7 bases and J by 4 bases; unmatched bases: 2. As DNA, the CDR3 is TGTGCCAGCACGGGACTACCAGATACGCAGTATTTT. Protein sequence: CASTGLPDTQYF.

The chain combines TRBV12-3 or TRBV12-4 with TRBJ2-5; 8 positions agree with TRBD2. Trimming cost V 2 bases and J 1 base; bases outside gene matches: 6. The CDR3 runs 16 residues. CDR3 DNA: TGTGCCAGCAGTTTATCCGCTAGCGGGTTCCAAGAGACCCAGTACTTC. Translated, it gives CASSLSASGFQETQYF.

This clonotype was counted only a few times. The chain has TRBV7-9 and TRBJ1-5; no definite D call. The CDR3 totals 13 residues. CDR1 SEHNR and CDR2 FQNEAQ come from the germline V gene (reference sequence). Trimming stripped 4 bases from V and 5 bases from J, with 9 bases between. CDR3 amino acids: CASSWGRDQPQHF. The CDR3 nucleotides are TGTGCCAGCAGCTGGGGTAGGGATCAGCCCCAGCATTTT.

The CDR3 DNA is TGCAGTGCTAGACCAACAGGGGAAAAACTGTTTTTT. This sequence encodes CSARPTGEKLFF. V usage is TRBV20-1 and J usage is TRBJ1-4; D is perhaps TRBD1 (6 bases). Trimming removed 2 bases at V and 8 bases at J, with 9 bases between. The CDR3 totals 12 residues. Germline loops: CDR1 DFQATT, CDR2 SNEGSKA (reference sequence).

J is TRBJ2-3 and V is TRBV18; D is ambiguous. The germline gives CDR1 KGHSH, CDR2 LQKENI. V dropped 3 bases and J dropped 0 bases, with 13 bases sitting between them. The length of the CDR3 is 16 residues. As DNA, the CDR3 is TGTGCCAGCTCACCTTTCCCCCTCCTCAGCACAGATACGCAGTATTTT. Translation: CASSPFPLLSTDTQYF.

This clonotype has a handful of counts. The rearrangement links TRBV10-2 to TRBJ1-1; D unclear. CDR1 WSHSY and CDR2 SAAADI come from the germline V gene. Trimming took off 8 bases at V and 1 base at J, with 11 bases between the two ends. This CDR3 has 13 residues. CDR3 in DNA: TGCGCCAGCGAAAGAGACCGGAACACTGAAGCTTTCTTT. This gives the protein CASERDRNTEAFF.